This T cell receptor beta chain derives from a study of control samples from healthy donors and cancer patients. The CDR3 totals 15 residues. V was trimmed by 1 base and J by 1 base, leaving 8 bases between them. In germline, CDR1 is LGHNA, CDR2 YSLEER. TCRdb's table, derived via immunoSEQ multiplex PCR, lists solely in-frame clones and lacks some. The sample lists fewer than 70,000 clones; about nine tenths were seen once. V gene TRBV4-3 combines with J gene TRBJ2-1; unclear D gene. Sequenced: PBMCs. The sequence came from a man between 60 and 75 years old with head and neck cancer. CDR3 sequence reads: CASSQAGQSYNEQFF. For the CDR3, the DNA is TGCGCCAGCAGCCAAGCCGGGCAATCCTACAATGAGCAGTTCTTC.